The sequence of this TCR beta chain was determined in a study of cytomegalovirus exposure and HLA in healthy donors. The length of the CDR3 is 15 residues. Germline V lookup: CDR1 SGDLS, CDR2 YYNGEE. V trimming: 0 bases; J trimming: 7 bases; junction bases outside the gene matches: 7. A multiplex PCR was run with 60 Vbeta primers and 13 Jbeta primers. Only in-frame clones appear in the TCRdb table, and some are missing; sequencing was by immunoSEQ multiplex PCR. The sample's table shows under 200,000 clones. The source is a woman younger than 35 in good health and CMV-seropositive. This chain uses TRBV9 with TRBJ1-2, with TRBD1 matching over 9 bases. The sample consisted of PBMCs. The CDR3, as DNA: TGTGCCAGCAGCGTAGGTCGGACAGGGGTCGGTGGCTACACCTTC. It yields the protein CASSVGRTGVGGYTF.